Detailed here is one T cell receptor (beta chain). The germline CDR1 and CDR2 sequences are SGHAT and FQNNGV. The V end lost 1 base, the J end lost 11 bases, and 8 bases lay between the germline ends. CDR3 length: 11 residues. The protocol was immunoSEQ multiplex PCR, while the TCRdb copy is restricted to in-frame clones and leaves out a portion. The data show about 150,000 clones, with over 60% seen just once and roughly 1.7% held by the top ten. This sample was included in a study of blood T cell repertoires in COVID-19. This TCR was sampled from a man older than 75 with acute or convalescent COVID-19. V usage is TRBV11-2 and J usage is TRBJ1-1; no definite D call. The sequenced sample consisted of peripheral blood. CDR3 in amino acids: CASSLGAQAFF. The CDR3 bases are TGTGCCAGCAGCTTAGGTGCCCAGGCTTTCTTT.